Listed below are T cell receptor beta chains from one sample, sequenced in a study of blood T cell repertoires in COVID-19. Assay: immunoSEQ multiplex PCR; the TCRdb copy retains only in-frame clones and omits some. The table lists about 110,000 clones, around 80% of them singletons. Specimen: peripheral blood. The receptors come from a woman in her sixties or seventies with acute or convalescent COVID-19. Both conserved end residues are part of each CDR3. D genes are given only for firm matches. The size field is filled for only some rows; it gives once, few, many or a size class.

once,TRBV2,TRBJ2-3,-,TGTGCCAGCAGTAAAAACCAGGGGATTGGGACAGATACGCAGTATTTT,CASSKNQGIGTDTQYF
few,TRBV30,TRBJ1-1,-,TGTGCCTGGAGTGTACATCCCAACACTGAAGCTTTCTTT,CAWSVHPNTEAFF
-,TRBV3-1/TRBV3-2,TRBJ1-6,-,TGTGCCAGCAGGGCCACGGGGGGCTTAGGGTCACCCCTCCACTTT,CASRATGGLGSPLHF
-,TRBV9,TRBJ2-1,TRBD2,TGTGCCAGCAGCCTAACGAGCGGGAGGGCCTGGGAGTACAATGAGCAGTTCTTC,CASSLTSGRAWEYNEQFF
once,TRBV5-1,TRBJ2-1,-,TGCGCCAGCAGTCTACTAACGGACAATGAGCAGTTCTTC,CASSLLTDNEQFF
-,TRBV24-1,TRBJ2-3,-,TGTGCCACCAGTGGGGCGGGCCTCGATACGCAGTATTTT,CATSGAGLDTQYF
-,TRBV5-1,TRBJ2-5,TRBD2,TGCGCCAGCACCCCGGGGATAGCGGGAGTGGGGCAAGAGACCCAGTACTTC,CASTPGIAGVGQETQYF
-,TRBV28,TRBJ1-2,-,TGTGCCAGCAGCCTAATATCGGGGGGCTACACCTTC,CASSLISGGYTF
-,TRBV5-1,TRBJ2-5,TRBD2,TGCGCCAGCAGCGCGGGGGACGGCCAGTGGGCCCAGTACTTC,CASSAGDGQWAQYF
-,TRBV5-8,TRBJ1-5,-,TGTGCCAGCAGCTACACGGCGGGGGCAGGGTTTTATCAGCCCCAGCATTTT,CASSYTAGAGFYQPQHF
-,TRBV4-1,TRBJ2-5,TRBD2,TGCGCCAGCAGCCTAAGAAAAGGGACTAGCAAAGAGACCCAGTACTTC,CASSLRKGTSKETQYF
-,TRBV27,TRBJ1-1,TRBD1,TGTGCCAGCAGCAGGACAGGGTACACTGAAGCTTTCTTT,CASSRTGYTEAFF
-,TRBV6-1,TRBJ2-1,TRBD2,TGTGCCAGCAGTGTGGGACTAGCGGGAGGGCCTATCTACAATGAGCAGTTCTTC,CASSVGLAGGPIYNEQFF
-,TRBV28,TRBJ1-2,-,TGTGCCCTGCAAGGAGGATCTGGCGGCTACACCTTC,CALQGGSGGYTF
-,TRBV2,TRBJ2-5,TRBD1,TGTGCCATTCCAGGGGGATCGGATGCCGAGACCCAGTACTTC,CAIPGGSDAETQYF
-,TRBV4-2,TRBJ2-3,TRBD2,TGTGCCAGCAGCCAAGATGTCTTGTCTGCTAGCGGGGCCCCAGATACGCAGTATTTT,CASSQDVLSASGAPDTQYF